The present entry profiles one T cell receptor (beta chain) with its context. The data stem from a study of blood T cell repertoires in COVID-19. Produced via immunoSEQ multiplex PCR; TCRdb's table is partial and in-frame only. The profile shows over 120,000 clones, roughly 75% of them singletons. The clonotype was recovered from a woman in her 50s who had recovered from COVID-19. Material: PBMCs or T cells enriched from blood (not recorded which).

The CDR3 loop is CASSSLIRLAGDQETQYF. CDR3 DNA: TGTGCCAGCAGTTCTCTGATAAGACTAGCGGGAGACCAAGAGACCCAGTACTTC. The V call is TRBV27, the J call TRBJ2-5; 12 nucleotides line up with TRBD2. This CDR3 has 18 amino acids. The V and J ends lost 4 bases and 0 bases, in that order; junction bases with no gene match: 9. Looked up from germline, CDR1 is MNHEY and CDR2 is SMNVEV (reference sequence).